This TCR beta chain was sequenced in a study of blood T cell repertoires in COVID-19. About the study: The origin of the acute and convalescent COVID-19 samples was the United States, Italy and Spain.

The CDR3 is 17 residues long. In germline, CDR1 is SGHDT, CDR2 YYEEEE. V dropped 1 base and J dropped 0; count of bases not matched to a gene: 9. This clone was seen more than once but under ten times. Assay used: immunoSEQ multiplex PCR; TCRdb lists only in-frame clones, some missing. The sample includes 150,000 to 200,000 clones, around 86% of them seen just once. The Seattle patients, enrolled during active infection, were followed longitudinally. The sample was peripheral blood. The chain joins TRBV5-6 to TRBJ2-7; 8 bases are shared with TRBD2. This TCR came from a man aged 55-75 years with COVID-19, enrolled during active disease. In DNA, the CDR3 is TGTGCCAGCAGCTTGTACGGGAGGGGGTTAGACTCCTACGAGCAGTACTTC. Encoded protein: CASSLYGRGLDSYEQYF.